The rows below give T cell receptor beta chains drawn from one sample of a study of cytomegalovirus exposure and HLA in healthy donors. Sequencing was performed with immunoSEQ multiplex PCR; in TCRdb, only in-frame clones are kept and a portion is missing. Among about 120,000 clones listed, 75% were seen once. Sequenced sample: PBMCs. These receptors all come from a middle-aged woman in good health and CMV-seropositive. Both conserved end residues are part of each CDR3. The D gene is left open where the match is weak.

D,V,length,J,CDR3
.,TRBV6-5,12,TRBJ1-4,CASSYSGEKLFF
.,TRBV11-3,18,TRBJ2-1,CASSLEQGGSTSYNEQFF
TRBD1,TRBV5-3,17,TRBJ1-2,CARSSRQGEGANYGYTF
.,TRBV4-3,14,TRBJ1-2,CASSQAQRGSGYTF
.,TRBV7-9,15,TRBJ1-5,CASSDSGGSNQPQHF
.,TRBV28,13,TRBJ2-7,CASRRGQTYEQYF
TRBD1,TRBV7-2,13,TRBJ1-4,CASSFGQDRKLFF
.,TRBV19,15,TRBJ2-3,CASSMVWGEADTQYF
.,TRBV7-8,12,TRBJ1-1,CASSPSEREAFF
TRBD1,TRBV7-6,14,TRBJ2-7,CASSQRDSPYEQYF
.,TRBV2,13,TRBJ2-7,CASARDWSHEQYF
TRBD2,TRBV6-5,14,TRBJ2-1,CASLSGSLNNEQFF
.,TRBV13,14,TRBJ2-7,CASSLWDSGDEQYF
TRBD2,TRBV6-5,15,TRBJ2-4,CASSIGGIAKNIQYF
TRBD1,TRBV30,12,TRBJ2-7,CARRDSPYEQYF
.,TRBV6-4,15,TRBJ1-1,CASSDSTAGSTEAFF
TRBD1,TRBV6-1,16,TRBJ1-6,CASSGGKGGLNSPLHF
.,TRBV19,13,TRBJ1-4,CASSGSRVGELFF
TRBD2,TRBV4-1,15,TRBJ2-7,CASSQVGLASDEQYF
.,TRBV28,14,TRBJ2-7,CASSYRRQPYEQYF
.,TRBV30,13,TRBJ1-1,CAWSVQGHTEAFF
TRBD1,TRBV28,16,TRBJ1-5,CASRYTGVPNNQPQHF
.,TRBV4-3,17,TRBJ2-3,CASSPRPASIFTDTQYF
TRBD1,TRBV13,13,TRBJ1-2,CASSLTGKYAYTF
.,TRBV6-4,13,TRBJ1-2,CASSEVPGYGYTF
.,TRBV19,13,TRBJ2-4,CASKGDAKNIQYF
.,TRBV5-1,17,TRBJ1-1,CASSLAGGARAYTEAFF
TRBD2,TRBV28,14,TRBJ2-1,CASRLAGGYNEQFF
TRBD1,TRBV13,14,TRBJ2-7,CASSVRDRAYEQYF
TRBD1,TRBV30,14,TRBJ2-7,CAWSTGTGDYEQYF
.,TRBV19,16,TRBJ1-2,CASSIDLPGSTYGYTF
TRBD2,TRBV2,18,TRBJ2-1,CASRRVLAGGRHSNEQFF
.,TRBV9,14,TRBJ2-7,CASSVVSAGGEQYF
.,TRBV6-5,14,TRBJ2-3,CASSQDRTTDTQYF
.,TRBV2,13,TRBJ1-1,CASSGQMNTEAFF
.,TRBV6-5,13,TRBJ1-5,CASSTGRSQPQHF
.,TRBV11-2,15,TRBJ2-3,CASSLEGHHTDTQYF
TRBD1,TRBV6-6,14,TRBJ1-5,CATTGTARNQPQHF
.,TRBV7-6,18,TRBJ1-4,CASSLGRVGTTTNEKLFF
TRBD2,TRBV29-1,12,TRBJ2-5,CSAVAGGETQYF
.,TRBV9,14,TRBJ1-2,CASSAQAGGLGYTF
.,TRBV9,13,TRBJ2-7,CASSRDNSYEQYF
TRBD2,TRBV5-1,16,TRBJ2-2,CASGSPSGRATGELFF
.,TRBV5-6,11,TRBJ2-7,CASSDIDEQYF